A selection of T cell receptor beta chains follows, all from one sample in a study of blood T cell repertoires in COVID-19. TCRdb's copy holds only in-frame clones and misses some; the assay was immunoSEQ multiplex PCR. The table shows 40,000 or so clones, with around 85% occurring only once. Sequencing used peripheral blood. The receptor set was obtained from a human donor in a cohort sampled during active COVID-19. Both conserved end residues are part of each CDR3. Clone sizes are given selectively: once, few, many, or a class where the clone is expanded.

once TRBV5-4 CASSFMGGTEAFF
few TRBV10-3 CASRTSRSYEQYF
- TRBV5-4 CASSLVGGGQETQYF
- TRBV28 CASSPSMGRPGAYEQYF
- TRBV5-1 CASSRSGARETQYF
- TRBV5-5 CASSLAGQTQGQPQHF
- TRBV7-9 CASSPGTGSQETQYF
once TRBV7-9 CASGSQETQYF
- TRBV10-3 CAMAAQTLYEQYF
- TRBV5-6 CASSLDRAPLHF
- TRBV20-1 CSAGRTQYF
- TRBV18 CASSPGQNNEKLFF
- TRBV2 CASSVQGHGELFF
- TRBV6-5 CASSGRRGTGELFF
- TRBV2 CASRLAGVSYNEQFF
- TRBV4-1 CASSPTGGSTEAFF
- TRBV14 CASSRDRDRGADVYEQYF
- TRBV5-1 CASSSDRGKDTQYF
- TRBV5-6 CASSFWGQGYEQYF
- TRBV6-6 CASRGPRTGGGETQYF
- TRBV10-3 CAMGTGNIADTQYF
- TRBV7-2 CASSLKVGEGNGYTF
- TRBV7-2 CASSLVGGQPQHF
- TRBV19 CASRSQGASEQFF
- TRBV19 CASSIRGVDFGEKLFF
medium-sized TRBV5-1 CASSSGERNTGELFF
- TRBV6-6 CASRLLDSDEQYF
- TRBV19 CASRKGDIQYF
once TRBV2 CASSGQGNNNSPLHF
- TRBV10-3 CAISGQGYEQYF
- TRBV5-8 CASSPGQGNQPQHF
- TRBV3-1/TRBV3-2 CASSLVPGQGAYEQYF
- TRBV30 CAFAKTGWYGYTF
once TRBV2 CASSEWRANTGELFF
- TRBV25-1 CASSVLGTQYF
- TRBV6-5 CASRAGKHNEQFF
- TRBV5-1 CASSLEGRVNGANVLTF
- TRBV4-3 CASSQKDREGSGPQYF
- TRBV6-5 CASSRDKLYEQYF
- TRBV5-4 CASIAGVPCEFF
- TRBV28 CASSPPITGHQETQYF
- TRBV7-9 CATDKASTDTQYF
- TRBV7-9 CASSPWTGGYEQYF
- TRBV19 CASSNGRVQTNYGYTF
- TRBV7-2 CASSLVWSGSNSPLHF